This record concerns one T cell receptor beta chain sequence. As yet, its antigen is unknown. Indicated time point: blood from clinic visit 5 months post-surgery; TSC patient then seizure free. Sequencing was limited to surgery cases with top T cell transcript signatures in brain tissue. TCRdb keeps only in-frame clones here, not all; method: immunoSEQ multiplex PCR. The sample consists of a few hundred thousand clones, over 85% of them appearing once. These data come from a study of brain T cells in children with intractable seizures. The germline CDR1 and CDR2 sequences are SQVTM and ANQGSEA. V shed 6 bases, J shed 0 bases, and the junction held 17 bases outside the gene matches. The CDR3 is made up of 19 amino acids. Findings and limits, study-wide: Clones missing pre-surgery may reflect undersampling of that blood sample.

This receptor was taken from a boy younger than two with tuberous sclerosis and intractable seizures. The specimen was peripheral blood, collected roughly 5 months after surgery. The V and J genes are TRBV29-1 and TRBJ2-6; 7 bases match TRBD1. CDR3 DNA: TGCAGCGTCGACCGGGACAGTAGCATATCCCGCTCTGGGGCCAACGTCCTGACTTTC. Translated, it gives CSVDRDSSISRSGANVLTF.